The clone carrying this T cell receptor beta chain was detected many times. Its specificity is unknown. If no ophthalmopathy progression occurred within 18 months, Graves' hyperthyroidism was stable. Hyperthyroidism had been newly diagnosed in patients aged 18 to 65, and its duration was under 2 months. Every diagnosis used clinical symptoms, serum thyroxine and TRAb, thyroid ultrasound and orbital computed tomography. This sample was taken from a study of T cells in Graves' hyperthyroidism and ophthalmopathy. Template material for amplifying TCR beta CDR3 regions consisted of RNA transcripts. Carried out on the TCR CDR3, a first-round RT-PCR used the HTBI primer set. TCRdb reprocessed the multiplex PCR reads with MiXCR, giving one entry per CDR3 protein. Seen here are some 200,000 distinct CDR3 sequences, roughly a sixth observed once, and the top ten hold roughly 55%. General study findings and limits: Blood also held most thyroid clonotypes expanded beyond 0.001.

This clonotype originated in a woman aged 50 to 60 with Graves' hyperthyroidism. The sequencing input was blood.

CDR3 DNA: TGTGCCAGCAGTTTATTACTAGCGGGAGGGTATGAGCAGTTCTTC. Its translation is CASSLLLAGGYEQFF. The V and J genes are TRBV12-3 or TRBV12-4 and TRBJ2-1; 13 bases match TRBD2. The CDR3 runs to 15 residues. V dropped 2 bases and J dropped 8; count of bases not matched to a gene: 3.